The 25 T cell receptor beta chains listed next were all sequenced from one sample in a study of cytomegalovirus exposure and HLA in healthy donors. Libraries were prepared by immunoSEQ multiplex PCR; TCRdb keeps only in-frame clonotypes and omits some of them. The repertoire consists of 150,000 to 200,000 clones, with approximately 89% occurring once and the leading ten covering 6% to 8%. The sample consisted of PBMCs. Receptors were obtained from a man younger than 40 in good health and CMV-seropositive.

This clone came up a few times. CDR3 sequence reads: CASSLAWVETQYF. The DNA for the CDR3 is TGTGCCAGCAGCTTAGCGTGGGTGGAGACCCAGTACTTC. V gene TRBV7-6 combines with J gene TRBJ2-5; no firm D call. V dropped 0 bases and J dropped 5 bases, with 7 bases sitting between them. Looked up from germline, CDR1 is SGHVS and CDR2 is FNYEAQ. This CDR3 spans 13 amino acids.

This chain connects TRBV27 to TRBJ1-1; 12 positions match TRBD1. This CDR3 has 15 amino acids. After removal of 5 bases from V and 2 bases from J, the junction contained 3 bases not matched to a gene. CDR1 and CDR2 from the germline V gene are MNHEY and SMNVEV (reference sequence). CDR3 sequence reads: CASSAGTGGNTEAFF. CDR3 coding DNA: TGTGCCAGCAGTGCAGGGACAGGGGGCAACACTGAAGCTTTCTTT.

The rearrangement joins TRBV6-4 to TRBJ1-5; D perhaps matches TRBD1 (5 bases). Germline-derived CDR1 and CDR2 are MRHNA and SNTAGT. This CDR3 comprises 13 residues. V was trimmed by 2 bases and J by 6 bases, leaving 8 bases between them. The CDR3, as DNA: TGTGCCAGCAGTGACAGGGACGGTCAGCCCCAGCATTTT. Its protein product is CASSDRDGQPQHF.

The V call is TRBV6-5, the J call TRBJ1-2; D is unresolved. The V and J ends lost 6 bases and 5 bases respectively, with 10 bases between them. CDR1 MNHEY and CDR2 SVGAGI come from the germline V gene. This CDR3 is 12 amino acids long. The CDR3 loop reads CASSSDTYGYTF. CDR3 coding DNA: TGTGCCAGCAGCTCCGATACTTATGGCTACACCTTC.

The chain combines TRBV2 with TRBJ2-7; D is unclear. This CDR3 contains 11 residues. Trimming cost V 3 bases and J 6 bases, with 6 bases left between them. Germline loops: CDR1 SNHLY, CDR2 FYNNEI. CDR3 sequence (DNA): TGTGCCAGCAGTGATTACTCCGAGCAGTACTTC. Translation: CASSDYSEQYF. Filled out from reference TRBV2 and TRBJ2-7, the complete variable domain reads EPEVTQTPSHQVTQMGQEVILRCVPISNHLYFYWYRQILGQKVEFLVSFYNNEISEKSEIFDDQFSVERPDGSNFTLKIRSTKLEDSAMYFCASSDYSEQYFGPGTRLTVT.

Only a few counts were recorded for this clone. The chain joins TRBV7-3 to TRBJ2-7; TRBD1 is a possible D gene (5 bases). Germline V gives CDR1 SGHTA, CDR2 FQGTGA. The length of the CDR3 is 12 residues. V lost 0 bases and J 6 bases, leaving 6 bases between the germline ends. The CDR3 DNA reads as TGTGCCAGCAGCTTAACAGGGGTCGAGCAGTACTTC. As protein: CASSLTGVEQYF. The whole variable domain, remainder taken from reference TRBV7-3 and TRBJ2-7, is GAGVSQTPSNKVTEKGKYVELRCDPISGHTALYWYRQSLGQGPEFLIYFQGTGAADDSGLPNDRFFAVRPEGSVSTLKIQRTERGDSAVYLCASSLTGVEQYFGPGTRLTVT.

The rearrangement joins TRBV6-1 to TRBJ1-5; 7 bases match TRBD1. Germline V gives CDR1 MNHNS, CDR2 SASEGT. CDR3 length equals 14 residues. V trimming: 5 bases; J trimming: 7 bases; junction bases outside the gene matches: 8. The CDR3 protein is CASSREGAEQPQHF. CDR3 nucleotides: TGTGCCAGCAGTAGGGAGGGGGCCGAGCAGCCCCAGCATTTT.

The rearrangement links TRBV5-1 to TRBJ1-6; D is possibly TRBD1 (5 bases). The V end lost 4 bases, the J end lost 7 bases, and 12 bases lay between the germline ends. This CDR3 region has 14 residues. Germline loops: CDR1 SGHRS, CDR2 YFSETQ. CDR3 region: CASSGTTANSPLHF. CDR3 nucleotide sequence: TGCGCCAGCAGCGGGACTACTGCCAATTCACCCCTCCACTTT.

The chain links TRBV4-3 to TRBJ2-2; D unresolved. CDR3 length: 16 amino acids. CDR1 and CDR2 from the germline V gene are LGHNA and YSLEER. The V end lost 4 bases, the J end lost 0 bases, and 12 bases lay between the germline ends. This CDR3 reads CASSPDLNSNTGELFF. DNA for the CDR3: TGCGCCAGCAGCCCAGACCTCAACTCGAACACCGGGGAGCTGTTTTTT.

This clone has more than one count but fewer than ten. The rearrangement uses TRBV19 and TRBJ1-2; weak D call: TRBD1 (5 bases). V gave up 2 bases and J gave up 1 base, with 8 bases separating them. Germline V lookup: CDR1 LNHDA, CDR2 SQIVND (reference sequence). The length of the CDR3 is 14 residues. The CDR3: CASSITGVNYGYTF. The DNA of the CDR3 is TGTGCCAGTAGTATAACAGGCGTTAACTATGGCTACACCTTC. Full variable domain (outside the CDR3, taken from reference TRBV19 and TRBJ1-2): DGGITQSPKYLFRKEGQNVTLSCEQNLNHDAMYWYRQDPGQGLRLIYYSQIVNDFQKGDIAEGYSVSREKKESFPLTVTSAQKNPTAFYLCASSITGVNYGYTFGSGTRLTVV.

DNA of the CDR3: TGTGCCAGCAGTGCTAGCGGGGGCGGAAGCACAGATACGCAGTATTTT. This translates into CASSASGGGSTDTQYF. The V call is TRBV2, the J call TRBJ2-3; 10 bases line up with TRBD2. The germline gives CDR1 SNHLY, CDR2 FYNNEI. The CDR3 covers 16 residues. Unmatched junction bases numbered 4, after V lost 4 bases and J lost 0 bases.

The chain couples TRBV2 to TRBJ1-4; a possible D gene is TRBD1 (5 bases). The CDR3 loop spans 12 amino acids. In germline, CDR1 is SNHLY, CDR2 FYNNEI. This CDR3 reads CAQGQGSEKLFF. CDR3 nucleotides: TGTGCACAAGGTCAGGGAAGTGAAAAACTGTTTTTT.

This chain uses TRBV29-1 with TRBJ2-3; perhaps TRBD1 as D (5 bases). Between the trimmed V and J ends, which lost 4 bases and 2 bases, there was a span of 13 bases. The CDR3 sequence is 14 residues long. Germline CDR1 and CDR2: SQVTM and ANQGSEA. The CDR3 protein is CSVGQFLLTDTQYF. CDR3 sequence (DNA): TGCAGCGTTGGACAGTTCTTGCTCACAGATACGCAGTATTTT.

The rearrangement links TRBV7-2 to TRBJ2-7, with D possibly TRBD2 on 6 matching bases. V shed 5 bases and J shed 4 bases, with 18 bases lying between them. The CDR3 is 15 amino acids. CDR1 SGHTA and CDR2 FQGNSA come from the germline V gene. The CDR3 reads CASSHGTTGGYEQYF. The CDR3 DNA is TGTGCCAGCAGCCACGGGACCACCGGAGGGTACGAGCAGTACTTC.

The J gene is TRBJ2-1, the V gene TRBV6-1; 13 bases match TRBD2. Germline V gene sequence: CDR1 MNHNS, CDR2 SASEGT. This CDR3 contains 15 residues. The J segment lost 7 bases and the V segment lost 2 bases, leaving 2 bases of the junction unmatched. CDR3 in DNA: TGTGCCAGCAGTGAAAGGACTAGCGGGAGTAATGAGCAGTTCTTC. This sequence encodes CASSERTSGSNEQFF.

The chain carries TRBV27 and TRBJ1-1; D remains unclear. Germline CDR1 and CDR2: MNHEY and SMNVEV (reference sequence). V dropped 4 bases and J dropped 2 bases, with 8 bases sitting between them. This CDR3 spans 13 amino acids. Written as DNA, the CDR3 is TGTGCCAGCAGTTCCACCTTTAACACTGAAGCTTTCTTT. Protein sequence: CASSSTFNTEAFF.

The J gene is TRBJ2-2, the V gene TRBV2; possible D gene TRBD1, 5 bases. The CDR3 totals 13 residues. V shed 5 bases and J shed 6 bases, with 10 bases lying between them. CDR1 SNHLY and CDR2 FYNNEI come from the germline V gene. The CDR3 reads CASSLQGPGELFF. The DNA for the CDR3 is TGTGCCAGCAGTCTCCAGGGTCCCGGGGAGCTGTTTTTT.

This chain links TRBV20-1 with TRBJ2-3, with no clear D. V lost 3 bases to trimming and J lost 7 bases, with 5 bases between them. Looked up from germline, CDR1 is DFQATT and CDR2 is SNEGSKA (reference sequence). The CDR3 extends over 10 amino acids. CDR3 sequence: CSASPNTQYF. CDR3 sequence (DNA): TGCAGTGCTAGCCCGAATACGCAGTATTTT.

J is TRBJ2-1 and V is TRBV29-1; TRBD2 matches at 10 bases. Germline V gene data show CDR1 as SQVTM and CDR2 as ANQGSEA. Losses at the gene ends were 7 bases for V and 7 bases for J; bases not matched to a gene: 13. CDR3 size: 15 residues. The CDR3 coding sequence is TGCAGCGCCCGCCCCCTAGCGGGAGTAAGAAATGAGCAGTTCTTC. Its protein product is CSARPLAGVRNEQFF.

V usage is TRBV4-1 and J usage is TRBJ2-7, with TRBD2 matching 9 bases. This CDR3 is built from 15 residues. The junction had 4 bases not matched to a gene; V was cut back by 0 bases and J by 4 bases. Germline V gene sequence: CDR1 MGHRA, CDR2 YSYEKL. CDR3 DNA: TGCGCCAGCAGCCAAGACCTAGCGGGGATATACGAGCAGTACTTC. Its protein is CASSQDLAGIYEQYF.

The chain is built from TRBV19 and TRBJ2-1; 7 bases align to TRBD2. Germline CDR1 LNHDA, CDR2 SQIVND (reference sequence). J lost 6 bases, V lost 4 bases, and 15 bases had no gene match. CDR3 length equals 17 residues. The chain's CDR3 is CASSNPGGLAQSNEQFF. CDR3 sequence (DNA): TGTGCCAGTAGTAACCCCGGGGGGTTAGCGCAATCCAATGAGCAGTTCTTC.

Note on this clone: This sample includes further DNA sequences coding for the same CDR3. The CDR3 DNA reads TGTGCCAGCAGTTACAGGGGGAGCTCCTACGAGCAGTACTTC. This gives the protein CASSYRGSSYEQYF. The chain uses TRBV6-5 and TRBJ2-7, with a possible D match to TRBD1 (6 bases). This CDR3 is 14 amino acids long. V lost 2 bases to trimming and J lost 0 bases, with 8 bases between them. Per the germline V gene, CDR1 is MNHEY and CDR2 is SVGAGI.

The chain uses TRBV6-1 and TRBJ2-1; D unresolved. The CDR3 extends over 13 amino acids. V was trimmed by 7 bases and J by 2 bases, leaving 9 bases between them. CDR1 is MNHNS and CDR2 is SASEGT in the germline V gene. The CDR3 nucleotides are TGTGCCAGCAACGACGCGGCCTACAATGAGCAGTTCTTC. Translated, it gives CASNDAAYNEQFF.

This chain links TRBV7-2 with TRBJ1-5; 9 bases agree with TRBD1. The V and J ends lost 5 bases and 1 base, in that order; junction bases with no gene match: 6. The CDR3 runs to 16 residues. Germline V gives CDR1 SGHTA, CDR2 FQGNSA. CDR3 sequence reads: CASSPMDRGSNQPQHF. The CDR3 coding sequence is TGTGCCAGCAGCCCGATGGACAGGGGCAGCAATCAGCCCCAGCATTTT.

This chain connects TRBV7-3 to TRBJ1-6; 10 bases fit TRBD1. The V gene end was trimmed by 2 bases and the J gene end by 8 bases; junction bases not matched to a gene: 6. This CDR3 has 16 amino acids. The V gene's germline CDR1 is SGHTA and CDR2 FQGTGA. CDR3 protein: CASSLLPGTGDSPLHF. The CDR3, as DNA: TGTGCCAGCAGCTTATTACCCGGGACAGGGGATTCACCCCTCCACTTT.